A single sample is the source of the 27 T cell receptor beta chains below, sequenced in a study of early T cells in non-severe SARS-CoV-2 infection. TCRdb used MiXCR to reprocess the 5' RACE reads, holding one entry per CDR3 protein. The sample has 50,000 to 75,000 distinct CDR3 sequences; 7% to 10% are singletons. The sample here was whole blood, taken at baseline. The receptors derive from an adult who was a healthcare worker with PCR-confirmed SARS-CoV-2 infection or an uninfected control (not recorded which).

The chain joins TRBV12-3 or TRBV12-4 to TRBJ2-1, with D tentatively TRBD2 (6 bases). Trimming pared 6 bases from V and 10 bases from J, leaving 16 bases between. The CDR3 has 13 residues. In DNA, the CDR3 is TGTGCCAGCAGGATAACCGGGACTTTAGAGCAGTTCTTC. As protein: CASRITGTLEQFF.

This clonotype was observed at least ten times. The chain recombines TRBV21-1 with TRBJ2-1; the D call of TRBD1 is as the table states it, not checked on the DNA. TRBV21-1 constitutes a pseudogene. This CDR3 region has 16 residues. The CDR3 DNA reads as TGTGCCAGCAGCCAACCCGGGACACTATCAAACAATGAGCAGTTCTTC. Encoded protein: CASSQPGTLSNNEQFF.

The V and J genes are TRBV6-5 and TRBJ2-7, with a tentative D call TRBD1 (7 bases). CDR3 length: 16 amino acids. Germline V gene sequence: CDR1 MNHEY, CDR2 SVGAGI. V lost 6 bases to trimming and J lost 1 base, with 19 bases between them. The CDR3 loop reads CASRATSRGESYEQYF. The DNA of the CDR3 is TGTGCCAGCAGGGCCACCTCCAGGGGGGAGTCCTACGAGCAGTACTTC.

The sample holds many counts of this clonotype. The chain joins TRBV19 to TRBJ2-1, with 8 bases identical to TRBD2. The germline CDR1 and CDR2 sequences are LNHDA and SQIVND (reference sequence). The CDR3 loop spans 17 amino acids. J lost 5 bases, V lost 6 bases, and 15 bases had no gene match. The CDR3 here is CASSPQPTSGPHNEQFF. The CDR3 bases are TGTGCCAGTAGCCCCCAGCCAACTAGCGGCCCCCACAATGAGCAGTTCTTC.

This clonotype was found a few times. The chain is built from TRBV20-1 and TRBJ2-7, with no clear D. The germline gives CDR1 DFQATT, CDR2 SNEGSKA (reference sequence). V was pared by 4 bases and J by 3 bases, with 13 bases between. The CDR3 runs 13 residues. CDR3 bases: TGCAGTGCTAAAAAAGGACCCGACTACGAGCAGTACTTC. This gives the protein CSAKKGPDYEQYF.

This clonotype was seen more than once but under ten times. The rearrangement links TRBV9 to TRBJ2-7; 9 nucleotides align to TRBD2. The CDR3 consists of 15 residues. V gave up 4 bases and J gave up 3 bases; unmatched junction bases: 8. Germline V gives CDR1 SGDLS, CDR2 YYNGEE. The CDR3, as DNA: TGTGCCAGCAGCCTCGCCGGGACTAGCAGCTACGAGCAGTACTTC. This sequence encodes CASSLAGTSSYEQYF.

This clonotype was recorded many times. This sequence joins TRBV23-1 and TRBJ2-1, with D uncertain. TRBV23-1 is reported as an ORF; its role is uncertain. Trimming cost V 3 bases and J 9 bases, with 18 bases left between them. This CDR3 contains 15 residues. CDR3 loop: CASSHRNPSRFEQFF. The CDR3 DNA reads TGCGCCAGCAGTCATCGGAACCCGTCTCGATTTGAGCAGTTCTTC.

The CDR3 nucleotides are TGTGCCAGCAAGCGGGGTGAAGGGTATGGCTACACCTTC. It yields the protein CASKRGEGYGYTF. V usage is TRBV6-5 and J usage is TRBJ1-2; D uncertain. Trimming removed 7 bases at V and 5 bases at J, with 14 bases between. The V gene's germline CDR1 is MNHEY and CDR2 SVGAGI. The CDR3 covers 13 residues.

This clonotype was seen a few times. The chain combines TRBV20-1 with TRBJ1-2; 7 bases agree with TRBD1. This CDR3 is built from 15 residues. Unmatched junction bases numbered 12, after V lost 6 bases and J lost 2 bases. Germline CDR1 is DFQATT and CDR2 is SNEGSKA (reference sequence). The CDR3 bases are TGCAGTGCCCCAATCACCGACAGGGTAAACTATGGCTACACCTTC. Translating it yields CSAPITDRVNYGYTF.

This chain uses TRBV6-2 or TRBV6-3 with TRBJ2-1, with D possibly being TRBD1 (7 bases). The CDR3 covers 13 residues. V lost 10 bases to trimming and J lost 3 bases, with 13 bases between them. CDR1 and CDR2 (germline): MNHEY, SVGEGT. The CDR3 nucleotides are TGTGCCACCCAGGGGGGCTTCTACAATGAGCAGTTCTTC. Protein sequence: CATQGGFYNEQFF.

This sequence joins TRBV29-1 and TRBJ2-3; a weak D match, TRBD2 (6 bases). With 8 bases removed from V and 0 bases from J, the gap between germline ends came to 15 bases. The CDR3 loop spans 14 amino acids. CDR1 SQVTM and CDR2 ANQGSEA come from the germline V gene. The CDR3 region is CSFRGRLSTDTQYF. In DNA form, the CDR3 reads TGCAGCTTCCGGGGGAGACTGAGCACAGATACGCAGTATTTT.

This clonotype has more than one count but fewer than ten. The chain is built from TRBV11-3 and TRBJ2-2; D unresolved. The CDR3 covers 16 residues. Trimming cost V 3 bases and J 6 bases, with 17 bases left between them. CDR1 is SGHNT, CDR2 YENEEA, per germline. CDR3 in DNA: TGTGCCAGCAGCTTCTCGCCAGGTTCTAGGCCCGGGGAGCTGTTTTTT. Its protein product is CASSFSPGSRPGELFF.

The chain carries TRBV6-5 and TRBJ1-2; no definite D call. The ends were cut back, 2 bases at V and 5 bases at J, with 15 bases in the middle. There are 15 residues in the CDR3. Germline loops: CDR1 MNHEY, CDR2 SVGAGI. In nucleotides, the CDR3 is TGTGCCAGCAGTTACAAGCCAGACTCGATTTATGGCTACACCTTC. Translating gives CASSYKPDSIYGYTF.

This clonotype is termed large. Compared with germline, one end of the junction differs, possibly owing to a read error. This sequence joins TRBV6-2 or TRBV6-3 and TRBJ2-1; D gene unclear. Per the germline V gene, CDR1 is MNHEY and CDR2 is SVGEGT. The CDR3 is 10 amino acids. CDR3 sequence: CASGHKEQFF. CDR3 in DNA: TGTGCCAGCGGGCACAAAGAGCAGTTCTTC.

The table lists this clonotype with many counts. This chain uses TRBV12-3 or TRBV12-4 with TRBJ2-7; 7 bases match TRBD2. The length of the CDR3 is 14 residues. J was trimmed by 5 bases and V by 3 bases; bases with no gene match: 7. This CDR3 is CASSFAGVGNEQYF. Written as DNA, the CDR3 is TGTGCCAGCAGTTTCGCGGGAGTGGGAAACGAGCAGTACTTC.

This clonotype was counted many times. The chain joins TRBV27 to TRBJ1-4, with 8 bases that match TRBD1. CDR3 size: 15 residues. V shed 8 bases and J 3 bases; nucleotides not matched to a gene: 8. CDR1 and CDR2 from the germline V gene are MNHEY and SMNVEV (reference sequence). CDR3 protein: CASADQGAPNEKLFF. The CDR3 nucleotides read TGTGCCAGCGCCGATCAGGGGGCGCCTAATGAAAAACTGTTTTTT.

V gene TRBV5-1 combines with J gene TRBJ1-1; D perhaps matches TRBD1 (6 bases). Germline V lookup: CDR1 SGHRS, CDR2 YFSETQ. The ends were cut back, 4 bases at V and 5 bases at J, with 18 bases in the middle. The CDR3 extends over 15 amino acids. The CDR3 protein is CASSKALGGGTEAFF. CDR3 coding DNA: TGCGCCAGCAGCAAGGCTCTGGGGGGCGGAACTGAAGCTTTCTTT.

In its sample, this clonotype was seen a few times. The chain couples TRBV12-3 or TRBV12-4 to TRBJ1-3; 12 bases fit TRBD1. The CDR3 consists of 15 residues. The J segment lost 6 bases and the V segment lost 6 bases, leaving 6 bases of the junction unmatched. The CDR3 protein is CASSTEGQGANTIYF. The CDR3 DNA is TGTGCCAGCAGCACCGAGGGACAGGGGGCAAACACCATATATTTT.

Only a few counts were recorded for this clonotype. The chain combines TRBV20-1 with TRBJ2-1, with 11 bases that match TRBD2. CDR3 length: 14 residues. Trimming removed 5 bases from V and 4 bases from J; junction bases left unmatched: 4. Germline V lookup: CDR1 DFQATT, CDR2 SNEGSKA (reference sequence). The CDR3 bases are TGCAGTGCTCCGACTAGCGGGGCTTACAATGAGCAGTTCTTC. Its translation: CSAPTSGAYNEQFF.

This clonotype was seen ten or more times. CDR3 nucleotides: TGCGCCAGCAGCTCCACCGCGACAGGGAACTATGGCTACACCTTC. Its translation: CASSSTATGNYGYTF. The J gene is TRBJ1-2, the V gene TRBV5-1, with TRBD1 matching over 7 bases. Germline CDR1 SGHRS, CDR2 YFSETQ. This CDR3 is built from 15 residues. With V trimmed by 3 bases and J by 2 bases, 7 bases remained unmatched.

This clonotype was picked up many times. The chain employs TRBV11-2 and TRBJ2-3; D is undetermined. V shed 2 bases and J shed 2 bases, with 5 bases lying between them. This CDR3 comprises 13 residues. Per germline, CDR1 SGHAT and CDR2 FQNNGV. CDR3 nucleotides: TGTGCCAGCAGCTTAACAAACACAGATACGCAGTATTTT. Protein: CASSLTNTDTQYF.

The chain carries TRBV7-2 and TRBJ2-3; TRBD2 aligns across 10 bases. This CDR3 comprises 17 residues. The V and J ends lost 6 bases and 4 bases, in that order; junction bases with no gene match: 13. Germline CDR1 and CDR2: SGHTA and FQGNSA. The DNA of the CDR3 is TGTGCCAGCAGTCGGGAGACTAGCGGGTGGGTCCCAGATACGCAGTATTTT. As protein: CASSRETSGWVPDTQYF.

This clonotype was seen many times. The chain combines TRBV5-4 with TRBJ2-2, with 9 bases that match TRBD2. The CDR3 runs 14 residues. Germline CDR1 and CDR2: SGHNT and YYREEE (reference sequence). Trimming at V came to 9 bases and at J to 6 bases, leaving 9 bases not matched to a gene. The CDR3 reads CATHEKREAGELFF. The DNA of the CDR3 is TGTGCCACCCACGAGAAGCGGGAGGCCGGGGAGCTGTTTTTT.

The V call is TRBV5-1, the J call TRBJ1-1; D is uncertain. Germline loops: CDR1 SGHRS, CDR2 YFSETQ. Trimming took off 4 bases at V and 3 bases at J, with 10 bases between the two ends. The CDR3 contains 13 residues. CDR3 nucleotide sequence: TGCGCCAGCAGCGCTGCTGACGACACTGAAGCTTTCTTT. The encoded protein is CASSAADDTEAFF.

This clonotype showed up just a few times. The rearrangement uses TRBV4-1 and TRBJ2-7, with D maybe TRBD2 (5 bases). CDR3 length: 15 residues. Trimming removed 1 base at V and 0 bases at J, with 10 bases between. CDR1 and CDR2 from the germline V gene are MGHRA and YSYEKL. CDR3 amino acids: CASSQVSGYSYEQYF. The CDR3 nucleotides are TGCGCCAGCAGCCAAGTGAGCGGATACTCCTACGAGCAGTACTTC.

In this sample, this clonotype turned up a few times. The CDR3, as DNA: TGTGCCAGCAGCCCAACCGGGAGTAGCTCCTACAATGAGCAGTTCTTC. Translation gives CASSPTGSSSYNEQFF. V gene TRBV7-3 combines with J gene TRBJ2-1; the D gene is possibly TRBD2 (6 bases). The V gene's germline CDR1 is SGHTA and CDR2 FQGTGA. The V and J ends lost 5 bases and 0 bases respectively, with 14 bases between them. The CDR3 spans 16 residues.

V is TRBV6-5 and J is TRBJ1-3; TRBD1 aligns across 8 bases. The CDR3 has 15 amino acids. Trimming at V came to 4 bases and at J to 7 bases, leaving 9 bases not matched to a gene. Germline CDR1 is MNHEY and CDR2 is SVGAGI. The CDR3 region is CASSSSRQGWNTIYF. CDR3 DNA: TGTGCCAGCAGTTCCTCCAGACAGGGGTGGAACACCATATATTTT.